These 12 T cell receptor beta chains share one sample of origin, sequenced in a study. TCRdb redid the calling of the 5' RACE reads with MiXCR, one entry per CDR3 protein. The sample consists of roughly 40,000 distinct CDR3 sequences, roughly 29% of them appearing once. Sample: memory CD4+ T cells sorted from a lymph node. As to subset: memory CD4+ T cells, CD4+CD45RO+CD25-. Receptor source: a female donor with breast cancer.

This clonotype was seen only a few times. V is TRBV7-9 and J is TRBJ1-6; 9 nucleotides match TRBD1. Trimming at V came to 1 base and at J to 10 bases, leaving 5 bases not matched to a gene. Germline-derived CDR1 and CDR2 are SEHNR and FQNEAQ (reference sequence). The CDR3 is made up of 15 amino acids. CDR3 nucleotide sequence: TGTGCCAGCAGCTTAGGGACAGGGGTAGGCTCACCCCTCCACTTT. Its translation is CASSLGTGVGSPLHF. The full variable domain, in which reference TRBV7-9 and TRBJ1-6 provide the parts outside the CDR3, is DTGVSQNPRHKITKRGQNVTFRCDPISEHNRLYWYRQTLGQGPEFLTYFQNEAQLEKSRLLSDRFSAERPKGSFSTLEIQRTEQGDSAMYLCASSLGTGVGSPLHFGNGTRLTVT.

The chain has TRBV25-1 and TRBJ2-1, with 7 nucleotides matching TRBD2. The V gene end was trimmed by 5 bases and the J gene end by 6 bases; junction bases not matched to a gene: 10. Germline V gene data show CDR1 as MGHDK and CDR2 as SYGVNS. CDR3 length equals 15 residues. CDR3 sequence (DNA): TGTGCCAGCAGTCCCCAGGTGGGAGGGTTCAATGAGCAGTTCTTC. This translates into CASSPQVGGFNEQFF.

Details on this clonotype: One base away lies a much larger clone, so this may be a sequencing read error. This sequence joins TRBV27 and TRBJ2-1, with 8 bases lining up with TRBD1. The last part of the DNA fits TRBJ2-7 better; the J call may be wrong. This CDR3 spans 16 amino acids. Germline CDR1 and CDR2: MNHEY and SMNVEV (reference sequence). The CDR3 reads CASSTLLDRENNEQYF. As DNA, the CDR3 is TGTGCCAGCAGCACCCTGTTGGACAGGGAGAACAATGAGCAGTACTTC.

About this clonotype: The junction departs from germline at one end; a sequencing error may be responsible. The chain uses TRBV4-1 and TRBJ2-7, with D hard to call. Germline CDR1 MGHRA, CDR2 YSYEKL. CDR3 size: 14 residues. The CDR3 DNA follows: TGCACCAGCAGCCAAGATCTATCGCAGTACGAGCAGTACTTC. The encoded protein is CTSSQDLSQYEQYF.

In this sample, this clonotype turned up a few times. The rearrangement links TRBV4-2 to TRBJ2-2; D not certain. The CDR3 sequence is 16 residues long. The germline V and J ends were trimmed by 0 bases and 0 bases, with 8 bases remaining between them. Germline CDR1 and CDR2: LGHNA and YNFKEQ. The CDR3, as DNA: TGTGCCAGCAGCCAAGACACAGACGCGAACACCGGGGAGCTGTTTTTT. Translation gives CASSQDTDANTGELFF.

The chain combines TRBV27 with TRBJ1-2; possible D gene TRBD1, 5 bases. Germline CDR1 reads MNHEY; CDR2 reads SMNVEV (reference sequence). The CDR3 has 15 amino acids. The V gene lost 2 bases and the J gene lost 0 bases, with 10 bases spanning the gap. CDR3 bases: TGTGCCAGCAGTTTACAGGGACTATCTAACTATGGCTACACCTTC. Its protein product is CASSLQGLSNYGYTF.

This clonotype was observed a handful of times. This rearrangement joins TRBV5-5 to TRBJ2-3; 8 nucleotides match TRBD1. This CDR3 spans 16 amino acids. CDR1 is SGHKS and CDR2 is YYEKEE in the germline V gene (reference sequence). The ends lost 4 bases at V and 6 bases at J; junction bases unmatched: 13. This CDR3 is CASSPDGTGLRDTQYF. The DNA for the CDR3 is TGTGCCAGCAGCCCGGATGGGACAGGATTGAGGGATACGCAGTATTTT.

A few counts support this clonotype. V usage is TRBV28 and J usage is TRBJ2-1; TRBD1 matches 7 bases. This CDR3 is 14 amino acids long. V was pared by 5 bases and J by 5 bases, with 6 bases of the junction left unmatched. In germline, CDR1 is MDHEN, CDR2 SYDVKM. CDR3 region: CASSAHRGHNEQFF. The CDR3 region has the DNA TGTGCCAGCAGTGCCCACAGGGGCCACAATGAGCAGTTCTTC.

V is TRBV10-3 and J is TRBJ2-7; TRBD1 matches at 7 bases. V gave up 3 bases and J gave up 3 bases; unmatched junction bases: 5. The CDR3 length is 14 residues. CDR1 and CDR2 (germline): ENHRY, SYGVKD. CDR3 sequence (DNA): TGTGCCATCAGTGAAGCAGGGACAGTCTACGAGCAGTACTTC. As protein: CAISEAGTVYEQYF.

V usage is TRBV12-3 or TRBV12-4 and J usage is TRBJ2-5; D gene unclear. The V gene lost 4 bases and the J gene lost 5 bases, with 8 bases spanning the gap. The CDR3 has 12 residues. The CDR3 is CASSSTNETQYF. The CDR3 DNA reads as TGTGCCAGCAGTTCGACGAATGAGACCCAGTACTTC.

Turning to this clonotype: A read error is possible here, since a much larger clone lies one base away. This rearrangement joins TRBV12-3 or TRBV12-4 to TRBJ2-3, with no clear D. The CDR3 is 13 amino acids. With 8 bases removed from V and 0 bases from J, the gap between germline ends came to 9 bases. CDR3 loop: CASGATSTDTQYF. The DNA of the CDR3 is TGTGCCAGCGGTGCCACAAGCACAGATACGCAGTATTTT.

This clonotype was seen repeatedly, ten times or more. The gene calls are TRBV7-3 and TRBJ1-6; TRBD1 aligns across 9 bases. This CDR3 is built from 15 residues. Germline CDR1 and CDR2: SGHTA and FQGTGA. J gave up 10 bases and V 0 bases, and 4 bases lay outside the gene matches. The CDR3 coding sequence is TGTGCCAGCAGCTTAACGGGACAGGGTAGATCACCCCTCCACTTT. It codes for CASSLTGQGRSPLHF.